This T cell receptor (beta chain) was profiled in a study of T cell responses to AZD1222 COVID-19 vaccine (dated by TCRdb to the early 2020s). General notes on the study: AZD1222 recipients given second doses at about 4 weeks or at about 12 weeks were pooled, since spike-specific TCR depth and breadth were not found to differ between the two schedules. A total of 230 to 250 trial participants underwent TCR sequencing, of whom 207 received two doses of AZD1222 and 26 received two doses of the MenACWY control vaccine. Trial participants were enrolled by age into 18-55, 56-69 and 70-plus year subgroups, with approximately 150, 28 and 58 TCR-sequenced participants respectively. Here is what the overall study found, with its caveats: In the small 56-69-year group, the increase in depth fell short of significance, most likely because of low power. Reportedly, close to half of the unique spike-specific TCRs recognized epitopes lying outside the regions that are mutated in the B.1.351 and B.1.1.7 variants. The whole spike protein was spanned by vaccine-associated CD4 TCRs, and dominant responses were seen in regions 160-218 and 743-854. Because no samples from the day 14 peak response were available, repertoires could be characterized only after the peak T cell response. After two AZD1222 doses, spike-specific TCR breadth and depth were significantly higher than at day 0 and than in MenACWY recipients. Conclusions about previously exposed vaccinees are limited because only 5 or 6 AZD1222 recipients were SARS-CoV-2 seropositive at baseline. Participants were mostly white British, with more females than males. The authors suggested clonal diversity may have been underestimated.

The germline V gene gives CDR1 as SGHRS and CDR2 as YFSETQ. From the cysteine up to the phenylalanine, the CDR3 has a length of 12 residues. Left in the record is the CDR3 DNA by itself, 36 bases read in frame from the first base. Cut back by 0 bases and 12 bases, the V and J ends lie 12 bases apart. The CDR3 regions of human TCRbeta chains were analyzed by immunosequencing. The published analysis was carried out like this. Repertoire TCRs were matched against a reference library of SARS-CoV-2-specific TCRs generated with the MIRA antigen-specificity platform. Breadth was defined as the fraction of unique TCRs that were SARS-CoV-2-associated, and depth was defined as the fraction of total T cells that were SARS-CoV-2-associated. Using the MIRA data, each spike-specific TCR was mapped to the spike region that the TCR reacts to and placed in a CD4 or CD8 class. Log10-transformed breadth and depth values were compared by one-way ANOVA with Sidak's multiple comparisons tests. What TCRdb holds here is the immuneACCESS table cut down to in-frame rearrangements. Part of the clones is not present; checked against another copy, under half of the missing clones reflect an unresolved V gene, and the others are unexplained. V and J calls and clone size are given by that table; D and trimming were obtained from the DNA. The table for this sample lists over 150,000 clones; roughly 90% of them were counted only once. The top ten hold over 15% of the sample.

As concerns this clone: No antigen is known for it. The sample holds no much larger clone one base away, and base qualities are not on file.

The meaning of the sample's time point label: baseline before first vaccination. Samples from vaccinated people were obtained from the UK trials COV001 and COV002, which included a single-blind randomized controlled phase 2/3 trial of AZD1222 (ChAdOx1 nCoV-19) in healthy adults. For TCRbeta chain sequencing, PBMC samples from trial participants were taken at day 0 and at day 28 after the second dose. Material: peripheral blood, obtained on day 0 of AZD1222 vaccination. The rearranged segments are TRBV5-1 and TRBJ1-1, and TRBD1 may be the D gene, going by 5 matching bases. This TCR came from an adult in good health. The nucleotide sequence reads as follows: TGCGCCAGCAGCTTGGAGGGGATGGGCCCTTTCTTT. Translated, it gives CASSLEGMGPFF.